This T cell receptor (beta chain) is from a study of cytomegalovirus exposure and HLA in healthy donors. For this clone: The target antigen is unknown.

Findings of the study overall: For presence/absence analyses, sequencing depth was assumed to be roughly uniform across donors.

Primers included in the PCR were 60 Vbeta and 13 Jbeta primers. Clones were sequenced by immunoSEQ multiplex PCR, and TCRdb holds only the in-frame ones, with some missing. The sample holds about 240,000 clones, 81% seen once. There are 14 residues in the CDR3. V lost 4 bases, J lost 7 bases, and 6 bases stayed unmatched. Per the germline V gene, CDR1 is SGHAT and CDR2 is FQNNGV. Sequenced sample: PBMCs. This TCR was recovered from a woman aged 60-70 years in good health and CMV-seropositive. The rearrangement joins TRBV11-2 to TRBJ2-7; TRBD2 matches 11 bases. The CDR3 DNA is TGTGCCAGCAGCTCAAGACTAGCGGGATCTGAGCAGTACTTC. This sequence encodes CASSSRLAGSEQYF.